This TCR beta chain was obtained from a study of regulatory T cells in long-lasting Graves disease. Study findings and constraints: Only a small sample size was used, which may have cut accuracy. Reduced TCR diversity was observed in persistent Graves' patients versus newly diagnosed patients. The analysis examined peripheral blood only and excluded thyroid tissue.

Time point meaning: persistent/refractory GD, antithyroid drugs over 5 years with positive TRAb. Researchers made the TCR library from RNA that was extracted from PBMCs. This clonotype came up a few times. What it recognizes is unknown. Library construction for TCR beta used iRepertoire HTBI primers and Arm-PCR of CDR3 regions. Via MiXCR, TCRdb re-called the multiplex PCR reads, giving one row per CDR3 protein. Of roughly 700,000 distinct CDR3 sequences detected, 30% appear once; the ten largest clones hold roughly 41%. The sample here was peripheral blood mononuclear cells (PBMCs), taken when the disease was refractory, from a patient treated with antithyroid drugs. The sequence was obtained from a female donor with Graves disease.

The CDR3 DNA reads as TGTGCCAGCAGCGTAGCCTACAGGGGGCTCGGCTACACCTTC. The encoded protein is CASSVAYRGLGYTF. The chain links TRBV9 to TRBJ1-2, with 9 positions matching TRBD1. Germline V lookup: CDR1 SGDLS, CDR2 YYNGEE. The ends lost 0 bases at V and 8 bases at J; junction bases unmatched: 5. The CDR3 length is 14 residues.